Listed below are T cell receptor beta chains from one sample, sequenced in a study of identical twins. Each CDR3 protein gets one entry after TCRdb re-called the 5' RACE reads with MiXCR. The sample consists of roughly 720,000 distinct CDR3 sequences, 18% of them appearing once. These data were likewise used in another study, on T cells expressing NK-cell markers.

Sequencing input: PBMCs. Every receptor here comes from a woman aged 18-30 years in good health. Each CDR3 is given with its conserved first and last residue. D genes are given only for firm matches. Clone size, where shown, is once, few, many, or a class for clones that have expanded.

J gene: TRBJ2-5; D gene: -; V gene: TRBV29-1; clone size: few; CDR3 protein: CSVGAARGTQYF; CDR3 DNA: TGCAGCGTTGGGGCAGCCCGGGGGACCCAGTACTTC
J gene: TRBJ2-5; D gene: -; V gene: TRBV20-1; clone size: -; CDR3 protein: CSAMGRTGETQYF; CDR3 DNA: TGCAGTGCGATGGGGCGGACGGGAGAGACCCAGTACTTC
J gene: TRBJ2-1; D gene: TRBD2; V gene: TRBV7-2; clone size: -; CDR3 protein: CASSQGSGGYNEQFF; CDR3 DNA: TGTGCCAGCAGCCAAGGTAGCGGGGGGTACAATGAGCAGTTCTTC
J gene: TRBJ2-5; D gene: -; V gene: TRBV11-2; clone size: -; CDR3 protein: CASSLGLGQRLAQYF; CDR3 DNA: TGTGCCAGCAGCTTAGGGCTGGGACAAAGGCTGGCCCAGTACTTC
J gene: TRBJ2-1; D gene: -; V gene: TRBV6-2/TRBV6-3; clone size: few; CDR3 protein: CASTDLYNEQFF; CDR3 DNA: TGTGCCAGCACGGACCTCTACAATGAGCAGTTCTTC
J gene: TRBJ1-1; D gene: -; V gene: TRBV5-1; clone size: -; CDR3 protein: CASSFRTNTEAFF; CDR3 DNA: TGCGCCAGCAGCTTCCGGACCAACACTGAAGCTTTCTTT
J gene: TRBJ2-7; D gene: -; V gene: TRBV6-6; clone size: few; CDR3 protein: CASSNPGLANF; CDR3 DNA: TGTGCCAGCAGTAACCCGGGCTTAGCCAACTTC
J gene: TRBJ2-7; D gene: -; V gene: TRBV10-3; clone size: few; CDR3 protein: CAISGSQYEQYF; CDR3 DNA: TGTGCCATCAGTGGCAGTCAGTACGAGCAGTACTTC
J gene: TRBJ2-3; D gene: -; V gene: TRBV10-3; clone size: -; CDR3 protein: CAISESGGGPMTDTQYF; CDR3 DNA: TGTGCCATCAGTGAGTCAGGGGGAGGGCCTATGACAGATACGCAGTATTTT
J gene: TRBJ2-3; D gene: TRBD2; V gene: TRBV11-2; clone size: few; CDR3 protein: CASSGPRKAGGRADTQYF; CDR3 DNA: TGTGCCAGCAGCGGCCCCCGGAAAGCGGGAGGGAGGGCAGATACGCAGTATTTT
J gene: TRBJ1-1; D gene: -; V gene: TRBV6-5; clone size: many; CDR3 protein: CASSYPTGNTEAFF; CDR3 DNA: TGTGCCAGCAGTTACCCGACAGGCAACACTGAAGCTTTCTTT